This paragraph reports one T cell receptor (beta chain). Its antigen is not known. Germline values: CDR1 ENHRY, CDR2 SYGVKD. V was clipped by 6 bases and J by 0 bases, with 9 bases between them. This CDR3 has 14 residues. The data are from a study of shared clonotypes between healthy human individuals. Study conclusions and caveats: A generally larger estimated richness was seen in naive subsets than in memory subsets.

Method: immunoSEQ multiplex PCR; TCRdb's copy keeps in-frame clones and lacks some. Of a few million clones listed, approximately 94% are singletons. The sequenced sample was naive CD4+ T cells sorted from blood. Described subset: CD45RA+ positively selected. The chain links TRBV10-3 to TRBJ2-4, with D unresolved. This sequence originates from a man aged 18-30 years in good health. CDR3 coding DNA: TGTGCCATCAGGGACGGGCTAGCCAAAAACATTCAGTACTTC. Amino acid sequence: CAIRDGLAKNIQYF.